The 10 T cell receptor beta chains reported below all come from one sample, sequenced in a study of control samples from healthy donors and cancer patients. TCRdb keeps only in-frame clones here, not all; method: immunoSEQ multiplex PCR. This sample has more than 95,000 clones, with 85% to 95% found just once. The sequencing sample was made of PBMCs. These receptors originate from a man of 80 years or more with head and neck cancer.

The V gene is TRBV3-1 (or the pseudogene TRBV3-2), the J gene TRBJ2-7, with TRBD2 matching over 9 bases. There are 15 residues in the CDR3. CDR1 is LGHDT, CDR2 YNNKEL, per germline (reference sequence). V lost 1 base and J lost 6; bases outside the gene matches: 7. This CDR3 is CASSQASGTPGEQYF. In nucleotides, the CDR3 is TGTGCCAGCAGCCAAGCTAGCGGGACCCCGGGCGAGCAGTACTTC.

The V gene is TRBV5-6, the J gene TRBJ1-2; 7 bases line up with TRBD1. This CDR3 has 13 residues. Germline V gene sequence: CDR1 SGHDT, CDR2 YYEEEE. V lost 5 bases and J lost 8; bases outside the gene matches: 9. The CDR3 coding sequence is TGTGCCAGCAGTAAAGACAGGGTCTCCGGCTACACCTTC. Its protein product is CASSKDRVSGYTF.

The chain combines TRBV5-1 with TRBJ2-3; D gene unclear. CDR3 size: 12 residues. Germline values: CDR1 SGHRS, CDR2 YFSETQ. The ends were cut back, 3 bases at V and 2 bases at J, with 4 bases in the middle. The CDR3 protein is CASSSLTDTQYF. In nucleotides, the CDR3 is TGCGCCAGCAGCTCACTCACAGATACGCAGTATTTT.

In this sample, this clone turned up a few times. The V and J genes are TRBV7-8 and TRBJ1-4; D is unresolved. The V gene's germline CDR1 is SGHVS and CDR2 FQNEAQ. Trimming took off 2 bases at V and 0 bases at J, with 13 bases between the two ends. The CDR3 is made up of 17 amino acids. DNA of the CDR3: TGTGCCAGCAGCTTATCGGAAAACTATGCAACTAATGAAAAACTGTTTTTT. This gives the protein CASSLSENYATNEKLFF.

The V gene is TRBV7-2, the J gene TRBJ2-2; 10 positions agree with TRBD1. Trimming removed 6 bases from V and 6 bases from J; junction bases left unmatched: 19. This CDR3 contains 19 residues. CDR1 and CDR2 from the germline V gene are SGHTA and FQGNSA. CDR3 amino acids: CASSSGGSTGGVGPGELFF. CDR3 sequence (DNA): TGTGCCAGCAGTTCCGGCGGTTCGACAGGGGGCGTAGGGCCCGGGGAGCTGTTTTTT. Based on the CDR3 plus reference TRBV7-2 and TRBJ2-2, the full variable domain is GAGVSQSPSNKVTEKGKDVELRCDPISGHTALYWYRQSLGQGLEFLIYFQGNSAPDKSGLPSDRFSAERTGGSVSTLTIQRTQQEDSAVYLCASSSGGSTGGVGPGELFFGEGSRLTVL.

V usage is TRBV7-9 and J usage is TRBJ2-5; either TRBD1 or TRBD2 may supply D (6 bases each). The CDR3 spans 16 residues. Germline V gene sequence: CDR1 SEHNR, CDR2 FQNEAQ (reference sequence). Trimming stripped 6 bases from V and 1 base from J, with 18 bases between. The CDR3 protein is CASRRGGRQVQETQYF. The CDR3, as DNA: TGTGCCAGCAGGCGAGGGGGGCGACAGGTCCAAGAGACCCAGTACTTC. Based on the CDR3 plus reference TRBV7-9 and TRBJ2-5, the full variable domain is DTGVSQNPRHKITKRGQNVTFRCDPISEHNRLYWYRQTLGQGPEFLTYFQNEAQLEKSRLLSDRFSAERPKGSFSTLEIQRTEQGDSAMYLCASRRGGRQVQETQYFGPGTRLLVL.

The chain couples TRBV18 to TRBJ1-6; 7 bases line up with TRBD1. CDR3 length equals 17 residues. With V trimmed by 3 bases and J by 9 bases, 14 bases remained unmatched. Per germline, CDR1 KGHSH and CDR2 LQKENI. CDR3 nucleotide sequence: TGTGCCAGCTCACCGCGACAGGGAGGTCCTAAGGTTTCACCCCTCCACTTT. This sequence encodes CASSPRQGGPKVSPLHF.

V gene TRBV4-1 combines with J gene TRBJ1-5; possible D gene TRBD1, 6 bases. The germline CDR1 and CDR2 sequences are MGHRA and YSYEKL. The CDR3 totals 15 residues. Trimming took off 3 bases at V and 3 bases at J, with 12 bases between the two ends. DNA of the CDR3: TGCGCCAGCAGCCAGCAACAGGGTACCAATCAGCCCCAGCATTTT. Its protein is CASSQQQGTNQPQHF.

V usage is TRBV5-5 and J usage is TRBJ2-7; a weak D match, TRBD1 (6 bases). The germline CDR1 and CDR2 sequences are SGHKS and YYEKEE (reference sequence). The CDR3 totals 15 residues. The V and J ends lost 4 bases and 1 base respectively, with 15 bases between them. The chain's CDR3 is CASSPGHRASYEQYF. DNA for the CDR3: TGTGCCAGCAGCCCGGGCCACAGGGCTTCCTACGAGCAGTACTTC.

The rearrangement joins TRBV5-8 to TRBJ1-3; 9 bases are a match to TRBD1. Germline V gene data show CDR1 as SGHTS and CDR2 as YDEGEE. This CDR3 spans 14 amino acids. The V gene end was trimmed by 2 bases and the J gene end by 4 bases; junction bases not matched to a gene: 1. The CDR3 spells CASSFGTGGNTIYF. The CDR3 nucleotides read TGTGCCAGCAGCTTCGGGACAGGGGGAAACACCATATATTTT.